This T cell receptor (beta chain) is drawn from a study of T cells in Graves' hyperthyroidism and ophthalmopathy. Not enrolled were patients with uncontrolled infection, other autoimmune disease, pregnancy or lactation. As for this clonotype: Its antigen remains unknown.

The CDR3 totals 16 residues. Germline CDR1 is MNHNS and CDR2 is SASEGT. V was clipped by 6 bases and J by 5 bases, with 23 bases between them. Amplification targeted TCR beta CDR3 regions from RNA transcripts. The primer set for the first-round RT-PCR of the TCR CDR3 was HTBI. Each CDR3 protein is one row after TCRdb ran MiXCR on the multiplex PCR reads. The table has approximately 400,000 distinct CDR3 sequences, approximately 20% seen once. Study observations and caveats: Within blood appeared most thyroid clonotypes that had expanded above 0.001. The model forecast ophthalmopathy, anticipating it by a median about 7 months before onset.

Sequencing input: blood. V and J are TRBV6-1 and TRBJ2-7; a possible D gene is TRBD2 (6 bases). This receptor was obtained from a young woman with Graves' hyperthyroidism. In DNA, the CDR3 is TGTGCCAGCAGAAAACCAGGGACTCGTGGAGCGAACGAGCAGTACTTC. Residues: CASRKPGTRGANEQYF.